This record concerns one T cell receptor (beta chain) sequence. This receptor's antigen is unknown. No much larger clonotype is one base removed from it; base qualities were not supplied. This record comes from a study of blood T cell repertoires in COVID-19 (dated by TCRdb to 2020 to 2022). Notes on the research overall: The collaborator samples originated in the United States, Italy and Spain and spanned the acute and convalescent phases of COVID-19. HLA class I and class II types, where available, came from metadata supplied by the sample provider rather than from assay-based typing. Nearly every sample came with metadata listing a de-identified subject ID, COVID-19 status, age in years and sex. Samples were obtained from the ongoing ImmuneRACE study (first 160 participants) and from 1,254 subjects provided by 6 global collaborators. The repertoires were released in a freely available public database meant as a resource for research on the immune response to SARS-CoV-2. The dataset comprised deeply sampled blood TCRbeta repertoires from subjects exposed to, actively infected with, or recovered from COVID-19. The material from the prospective study consisted of cDNA or gDNA derived from T cells, B-cell-depleted T cells, or PBMCs.

Via the germline V gene, CDR1 is KGHSH and CDR2 LQKENI. The cysteine opens and the phenylalanine closes a CDR3 of 15 amino acids. Here the CDR3 DNA is all that survives: 45 bases in frame from base 1. Relative to germline, V is missing 3 bases and J is missing 0 bases, with 2 bases of the junction outside any gene match. TCRbeta CDR3 regions were amplified from genomic DNA by means of the immunoSEQ Assay, a bias-controlled multiplex PCR. Per the authors' processing: Within the assay, amplification of reference gene primers was used to estimate how many nucleated cells each sample contained. Sequence reads were collapsed and filtered to measure the absolute abundance of every unique TCRbeta CDR3 rearrangement. For each sample, productive Simpson clonality was calculated as the square root of Simpson's diversity index over productive rearrangements. TCRdb retrieved this table from immuneACCESS and kept in-frame rearrangements only. Not all clones are present; in checked studies, unresolved V genes account for under half, and no reason is known for the remainder. The DNA gave D and trimming, while V, J and clone size come from that table. In this sample the table shows around 280,000 clones, under 90% of which occur a single time. Together, the top ten hold over 8.5% of the sample.

The investigation overall reported the following: Clinical and demographic metadata were provided uncurated, with the amount varying by source and participant.

One collaborating source in Seattle enrolled patients during active infection and followed them longitudinally through the course of disease. Whole blood was collected in K2EDTA tubes by collaborating institutions according to the institutions' own protocols. For TCRbeta analysis, collaborators shipped samples as frozen whole blood, isolated PBMCs, or DNA extracted from either of those sample types. The sequencing input was peripheral blood. The TCR was taken from a woman in her 30s with COVID-19, enrolled during active disease. The chain links TRBV18 with TRBJ2-1; 7 junctional bases match TRBD2. The nucleotide sequence is given as TGTGCCAGCTCACCGGGACTATCCTCCTACAATGAGCAGTTCTTC. It codes for CASSPGLSSYNEQFF. When the CDR3 is completed using the reference TRBV18 and TRBJ2-1 genes on either side, the full variable domain is NAGVMQNPRHLVRRRGQEARLRCSPMKGHSHVYWYRQLPEEGLKFMVYLQKENIIDESGMPKERFSAEFPKEGPSILRIQQVVRGDSAAYFCASSPGLSSYNEQFFGPGTRLTVL.